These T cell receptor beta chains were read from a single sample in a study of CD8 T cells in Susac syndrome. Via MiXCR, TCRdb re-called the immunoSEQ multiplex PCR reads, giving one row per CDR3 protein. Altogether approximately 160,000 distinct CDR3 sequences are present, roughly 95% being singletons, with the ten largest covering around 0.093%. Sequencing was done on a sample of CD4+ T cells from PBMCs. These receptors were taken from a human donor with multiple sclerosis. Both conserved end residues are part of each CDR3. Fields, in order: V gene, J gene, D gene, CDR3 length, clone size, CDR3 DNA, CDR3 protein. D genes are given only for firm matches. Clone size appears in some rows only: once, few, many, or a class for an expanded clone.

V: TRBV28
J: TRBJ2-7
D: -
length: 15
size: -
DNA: TGTGCCAGCAGTGCCCATCGGGCAGGGACCTACGAGCAGTACTTC
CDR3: CASSAHRAGTYEQYF

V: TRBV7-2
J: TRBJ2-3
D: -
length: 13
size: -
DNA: TGTGCCAGCAGCTCCCTTTACACAGATACGCAGTATTTT
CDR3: CASSSLYTDTQYF

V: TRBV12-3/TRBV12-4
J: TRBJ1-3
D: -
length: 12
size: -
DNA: TGTGCCAGCAGTTTCATACGGCAGGCCATATATTTT
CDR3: CASSFIRQAIYF

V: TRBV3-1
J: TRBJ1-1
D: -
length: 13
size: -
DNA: TGTGCCAGCAGCCCCCGGGTGGAGAGTGAAGCTTTCTTT
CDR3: CASSPRVESEAFF

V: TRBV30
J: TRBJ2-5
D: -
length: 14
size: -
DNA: TGTGCCTGGAGAAGGGGAGGAGGGCAAGAGACCCAGTACTTC
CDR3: CAWRRGGGQETQYF

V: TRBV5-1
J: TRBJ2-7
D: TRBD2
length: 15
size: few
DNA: TGCGCCAGCAGCCCTGAACTAGCGGGACCCTACGAGCAGTACTTC
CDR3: CASSPELAGPYEQYF

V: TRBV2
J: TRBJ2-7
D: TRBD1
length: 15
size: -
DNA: TGTGCCAGCAGTCGCTTCGGGACAGGCTCTTACGAGCAGTACTTC
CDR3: CASSRFGTGSYEQYF

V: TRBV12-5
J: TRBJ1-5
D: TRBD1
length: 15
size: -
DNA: TGTGCTAGTGGTTTGGTAGGACAGGGGGCGCAGCCCCAGCATTTT
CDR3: CASGLVGQGAQPQHF

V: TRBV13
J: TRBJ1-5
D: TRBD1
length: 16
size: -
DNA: TGTGCCAGCAGCTTAGGAAGGGGGCCAGGGAATCAGCCCCAGCATTTT
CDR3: CASSLGRGPGNQPQHF

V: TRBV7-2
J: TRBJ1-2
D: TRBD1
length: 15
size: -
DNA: TGTGCCAGCAGCCTCGGGACAGGGGTGGGGCGTGGCTACACCTTC
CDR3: CASSLGTGVGRGYTF

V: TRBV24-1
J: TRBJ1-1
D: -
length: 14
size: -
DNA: TGTGCCACCCGATATTCCAGGAGGCCAACTGAAGCTTTCTTT
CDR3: CATRYSRRPTEAFF

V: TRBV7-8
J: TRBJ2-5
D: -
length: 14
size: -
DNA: TGTGCCAGCAGCCTACGGGACCTCCAAGAGACCCAGTACTTC
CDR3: CASSLRDLQETQYF

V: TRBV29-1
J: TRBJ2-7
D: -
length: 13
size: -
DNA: TGCAGCGTAAAGAGAGGCGGGCCCTACGAGCAGTACTTC
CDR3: CSVKRGGPYEQYF

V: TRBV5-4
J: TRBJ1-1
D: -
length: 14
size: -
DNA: TGTGCCAGCAGCGAGTCCCACCAGAACACTGAAGCTTTCTTT
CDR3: CASSESHQNTEAFF

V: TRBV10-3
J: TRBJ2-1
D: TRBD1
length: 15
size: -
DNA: TGTGCCATCAGCAGGGACAGCCGATCCGCAAATGAGCAGTTCTTC
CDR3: CAISRDSRSANEQFF

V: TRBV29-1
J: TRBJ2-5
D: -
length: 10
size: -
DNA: TGCAGCGCTAAATCAGAGACCCAGTACTTC
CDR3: CSAKSETQYF

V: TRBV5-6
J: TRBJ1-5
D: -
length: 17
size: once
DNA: TGTGCCAGCAGCTACGGCTACGGGCCTTTAAGCAATCAGCCCCAGCATTTT
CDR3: CASSYGYGPLSNQPQHF

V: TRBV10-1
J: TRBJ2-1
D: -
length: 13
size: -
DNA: TGCGCCAGCAGTGAGGCTGGGACGGATGAGCAGTTCTTC
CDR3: CASSEAGTDEQFF

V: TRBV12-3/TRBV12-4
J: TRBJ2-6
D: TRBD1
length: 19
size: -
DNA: TGTGCCAGCAGTTCGGCCGGACAGGGGGCCCACTCTGGGGCCAACGTCCTGACTTTC
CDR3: CASSSAGQGAHSGANVLTF

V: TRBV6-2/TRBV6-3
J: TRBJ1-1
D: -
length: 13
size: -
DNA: TGTGCCACGCACCGGGACACCTACACTGAAGCTTTCTTT
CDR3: CATHRDTYTEAFF

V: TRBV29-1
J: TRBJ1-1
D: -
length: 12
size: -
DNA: TGCAGCGTTGCGACGGGGTACACTGAAGCTTTCTTT
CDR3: CSVATGYTEAFF

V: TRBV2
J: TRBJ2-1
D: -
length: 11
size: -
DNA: TGTGCCAGCAGGCCAGAGGGTGAGCAGTTCTTC
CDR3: CASRPEGEQFF

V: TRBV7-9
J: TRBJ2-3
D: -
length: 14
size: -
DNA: TGTGCCAGCAGCTTAACGGGAGTAGCTGACACGCAGTATTTT
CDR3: CASSLTGVADTQYF

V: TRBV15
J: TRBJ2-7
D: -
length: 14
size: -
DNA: TGTGCCACCAGCAGAGATCTCGACGTTTCGGAGCAGTACTTC
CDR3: CATSRDLDVSEQYF

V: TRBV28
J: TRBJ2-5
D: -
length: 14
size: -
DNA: TGTGCCAGCAGTTTGGCAGGGATGTCAGAGACCCAGTACTTC
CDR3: CASSLAGMSETQYF

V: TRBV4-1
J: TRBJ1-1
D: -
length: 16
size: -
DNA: TGCGCCAGCAGCCAAGCTCGAGGAGCCGGGACCTATGAAGCTTTCTTT
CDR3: CASSQARGAGTYEAFF

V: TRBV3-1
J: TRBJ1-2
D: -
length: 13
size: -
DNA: TGTGCCAGCAGCCCCGTCCCAGGGAATGGCTACACCTTC
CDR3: CASSPVPGNGYTF

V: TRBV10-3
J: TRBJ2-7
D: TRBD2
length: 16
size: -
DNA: TGTGCCATCAGTGAACTAGCGGGAAGGGCACGCCACGAGCAGTACTTC
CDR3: CAISELAGRARHEQYF

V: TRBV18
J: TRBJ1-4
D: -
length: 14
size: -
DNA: TGTGCCAGCTCACCAACAGAACCTGGACAGAAACTGTTTTTT
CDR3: CASSPTEPGQKLFF

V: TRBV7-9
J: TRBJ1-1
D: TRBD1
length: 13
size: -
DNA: TGTGCCAGCAGCTTATTAGGGGGCGGTGAAGCTTTCTTT
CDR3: CASSLLGGGEAFF

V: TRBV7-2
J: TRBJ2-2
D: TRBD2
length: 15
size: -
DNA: TGTGCCAGCAGCTTAGCGGGAGGGCGGACCGGGGAGCTGTTTTTT
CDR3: CASSLAGGRTGELFF

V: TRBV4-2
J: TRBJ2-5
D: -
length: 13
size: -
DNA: TGTGCCAGCAGCCCCTTCGAAGGAGAGACCCAGTACTTC
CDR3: CASSPFEGETQYF

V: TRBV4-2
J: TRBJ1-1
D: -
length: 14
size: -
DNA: TGTGCCAGCAGCCGGCTCGAGGGGGACACTGAAGCTTTCTTT
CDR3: CASSRLEGDTEAFF

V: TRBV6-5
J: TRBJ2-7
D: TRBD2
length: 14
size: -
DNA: TGTGCCAGCAGAGGGACTAGCGGGCACGACGAGCAGTACTTC
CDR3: CASRGTSGHDEQYF

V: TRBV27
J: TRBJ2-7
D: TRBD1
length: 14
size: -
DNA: TGTGCCAGCAACAAAGCCGGGACAGACTACGAGCAGTACTTC
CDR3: CASNKAGTDYEQYF

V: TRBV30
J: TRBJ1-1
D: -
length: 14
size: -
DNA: TGTGCCTGGGAGCAATCGGGGAAGGACACTGAAGCTTTCTTT
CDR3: CAWEQSGKDTEAFF

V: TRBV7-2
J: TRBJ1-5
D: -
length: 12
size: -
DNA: TGTGCCAGCAGCTTAGATCGGCAGCCCCAGCATTTT
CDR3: CASSLDRQPQHF

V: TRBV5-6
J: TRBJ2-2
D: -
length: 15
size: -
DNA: TGTGCCAGCAGCAAGGACACGGGGTACAATCCTCTCGGAGTTTTT
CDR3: CASSKDTGYNPLGVF

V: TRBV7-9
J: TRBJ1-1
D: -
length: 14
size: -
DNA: TGTGCCAGCAGCTTCAAGGGTCCGAACACTGAAGCTTTCTTT
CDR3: CASSFKGPNTEAFF

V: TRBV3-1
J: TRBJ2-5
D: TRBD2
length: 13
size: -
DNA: TGTGCCAGCAGCGCCAGCGGGAGAGAGACCCAGTACTTC
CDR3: CASSASGRETQYF

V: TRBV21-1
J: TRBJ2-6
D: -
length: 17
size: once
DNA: TGTGCCAGCAGCAGCCGGGACAGGGGTACTGGGGCCAACGTCCTGACTTTC
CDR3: CASSSRDRGTGANVLTF

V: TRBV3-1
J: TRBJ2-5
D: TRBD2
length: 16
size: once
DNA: TGTGCCAGCAGCCAAGATAGGCTAGCGGGAGGAGAGACCCAGTACTTC
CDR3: CASSQDRLAGGETQYF

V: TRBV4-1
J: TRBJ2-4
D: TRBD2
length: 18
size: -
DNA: TGCGCCAGCAGCCAAGAGGCTAGCGGGAGCGGGGGGTGGGGCATTCAGTACTTC
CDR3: CASSQEASGSGGWGIQYF